Listed here is a single TCR beta chain. The antigen remains undetermined. This record comes from a study of cytomegalovirus exposure and HLA in healthy donors. Whole-study findings and limits: One later analysis, an examination of the 120 or so validation repertoires, found that first-cohort TCR clusters tended to co-occur in them. A few CMV-associated chains proved CMV antigen-specific in vitro. Most observed TCR sequences were rare, whereas some public TCRs were detected in many donors.

Germline V lookup: CDR1 SGHRS, CDR2 YFSETQ. The CDR3 has 15 residues. J gave up 5 bases and V 4 bases, and 8 bases lay outside the gene matches. Method: immunoSEQ multiplex PCR; TCRdb's copy keeps in-frame clones and lacks some. This sample has 250,000 to 300,000 clones, with 70% to 90% found just once. The sequenced sample consisted of PBMCs. V gene TRBV5-1 combines with J gene TRBJ2-5, with 10 positions matching TRBD1. This TCR was recovered from a woman between 18 and 30 years old in good health and CMV-seronegative. The CDR3 spells CASSPDRGPAETQYF. DNA for the CDR3: TGCGCCAGCAGCCCCGACAGGGGGCCTGCTGAGACCCAGTACTTC.